The following is a TCR beta chain sequence with its context. What it binds is unknown. Out of approximately 10 ml of fresh peripheral blood came the PBMCs. The CDR3 has 16 amino acids. The V segment lost 4 bases and the J segment 9 bases; nucleotides outside the gene matches: 15. CDR1 is LNHDA, CDR2 SQIVND, per germline (reference sequence). From RNA transcripts, TCR beta CDR3 regions were amplified. HTBI primers drove first-round RT-PCR of the TCR CDR3. TCRdb processed the multiplex PCR reads anew with MiXCR; each CDR3 protein has one entry. The sample has fewer than 650,000 distinct CDR3 sequences; around 13% are singletons. The data belong to a study of T cells in Graves' hyperthyroidism and ophthalmopathy. Study-level information: Prior to any treatment, at the point of initial diagnosis, peripheral blood was collected. Whole-study results and caveats: The blood repertoire included most of the expanded thyroid clonotypes above 0.001.

The sequenced material came from blood. V usage is TRBV19 and J usage is TRBJ1-5, with 7 bases identical to TRBD1. The clonotype was recovered from a woman in her thirties with Graves' hyperthyroidism that later progressed to Graves' ophthalmopathy. In DNA form, the CDR3 reads TGTGCCAGTAGTAACCAGACAGGGAGTGATGTTACGCCCCAGCATTTT. Its translation is CASSNQTGSDVTPQHF.